The clone carrying this T cell receptor beta chain was recorded at least ten times. The antigen remains unidentified. An oligonucleotide containing a UMI was ligated to the 3' end of TCR cDNA. Adult healthy volunteers gave 2.5 ml peripheral blood for whole-blood RNA. Reverse transcription used DNase-treated unsorted total RNA, aiming for roughly 1 to 1,100 ng. The entry originates in a study of naive and memory T cell subsets. Study conclusions and caveats: This RNA-based method may be sensitive to activation-related transcript changes.

Ligated cDNA underwent four rounds of PCR with nested alpha and beta constant region primers and SP2. Reverse transcription of blood and skin TCR RNA was primed at alpha and beta constant regions. From the 5' RACE reads, TCRdb called clonotypes with MiXCR, one entry per CDR3 protein. The sample yields around 48,000 distinct CDR3 sequences, about 4.8% seen once. The receptor's source is a female donor in good health.

This CDR3 is CASSQVGRRIYGYTF. In DNA form, the CDR3 reads TGCGCCAGCAGCCAAGTTGGTCGGAGAATCTATGGCTACACCTTC. The chain joins TRBV4-1 to TRBJ1-2; D is unclear. Trimming removed 1 base at V and 4 bases at J, with 13 bases between. Germline V gives CDR1 MGHRA, CDR2 YSYEKL. The CDR3 runs to 15 residues.